This T cell receptor (beta chain) is drawn from a study of control samples from healthy donors and cancer patients. This clone has only a few counts. TCRdb's copy holds only in-frame clones and misses some; the assay was immunoSEQ multiplex PCR. This table holds over 200,000 clones, 82% found once. The TCR was taken from a woman aged 60-70 years with lung cancer. The source material was PBMCs.

CDR3: CASSATGNYGYTF. The CDR3, as DNA: TGCGCCAGCAGCGCCACAGGGAACTATGGCTACACCTTC. V usage is TRBV5-1 and J usage is TRBJ1-2; TRBD1 is a possible D gene (6 bases). Germline CDR1 is SGHRS and CDR2 is YFSETQ. The CDR3 covers 13 residues. The V gene lost 4 bases and the J gene lost 2 bases, with 9 bases spanning the gap.